Presented here are 13 T cell receptor beta chains from one specimen sequenced in a study of blood T cells in healthy people across ages. Combining a sample-barcoded 5' primer with a J-beta primer mix, a second PCR ran for 7 to 11 cycles. TCRdb independently ran MiXCR on the 5' RACE reads; one entry per CDR3 protein. This sample has roughly 1,800,000 distinct CDR3 sequences, with about 50% found just once. The sample taken for sequencing was blood. Receptors originate from a woman aged 40 to 49 in good health.

This rearrangement joins TRBV7-6 to TRBJ1-5; 7 bases match TRBD1. Germline CDR1 reads SGHVS; CDR2 reads FNYEAQ. V lost 0 bases, J lost 6 bases, and 2 bases stayed unmatched. CDR3 size: 14 residues. The chain's CDR3 is CASSLAGDSQPQHF. CDR3 sequence (DNA): TGTGCCAGCAGCTTAGCAGGGGACAGTCAGCCCCAGCATTTT. The variable domain in full, with the rest retrieved from reference TRBV7-6 and TRBJ1-5, is GAGVSQSPRYKVTKRGQDVALRCDPISGHVSLYWYRQALGQGPEFLTYFNYEAQQDKSGLPNDRFSAERPEGSISTLTIQRTEQRDSAMYRCASSLAGDSQPQHFGDGTRLSIL.

This chain connects TRBV6-1 to TRBJ2-4; 10 nucleotides align to TRBD2. This CDR3 has 16 residues. With 4 bases clipped from V and 7 bases from J, the junction kept 10 bases outside the gene matches. Germline CDR1 reads MNHNS; CDR2 reads SASEGT. CDR3 sequence: CASSVSSGGAGNIQYF. The CDR3 DNA reads as TGTGCCAGCAGTGTTTCCAGCGGGGGGGCCGGCAACATTCAGTACTTC.

The CDR3 loop is CASSSTGGYDTQYF. Here the CDR3 DNA reads TGTGCCAGCAGTTCTACCGGGGGTTACGATACGCAGTATTTT. The chain carries TRBV27 and TRBJ2-3, with a weak D call TRBD2 (6 bases). The CDR3 runs 14 residues. V was cut by 4 bases and J by 6 bases, with 14 bases left in between. Germline V lookup: CDR1 MNHEY, CDR2 SMNVEV (reference sequence).

The chain links TRBV7-2 to TRBJ2-5; no clear D. Germline V gene data show CDR1 as SGHTA and CDR2 as FQGNSA. Between the trimmed V and J ends, which lost 3 bases and 3 bases, there was a span of 8 bases. This CDR3 comprises 13 residues. The DNA of the CDR3 is TGTGCCAGCAGCTTTAATTACAAAGAGACCCAGTACTTC. Its protein is CASSFNYKETQYF.

V usage is TRBV24-1 and J usage is TRBJ1-2; 7 nucleotides align to TRBD1. CDR1 and CDR2 (germline): KGHDR, SFDVKD. The CDR3 covers 16 residues. J lost 3 bases, V lost 10 bases, and 16 bases had no gene match. CDR3 loop: CATPEGDREEDYGYTF. The CDR3 nucleotides are TGTGCCACGCCGGAAGGTGACAGGGAAGAAGACTATGGCTACACCTTC.

This sequence joins TRBV20-1 and TRBJ1-5; D ambiguous. The CDR3 sequence is 14 residues long. Trimming stripped 5 bases from V and 2 bases from J, with 13 bases between. From germline, CDR1 is DFQATT and CDR2 SNEGSKA (reference sequence). For the CDR3, the DNA is TGCAGTGCTCCGGAACTTGAGGGCAATCAGCCCCAGCATTTT. Translating it yields CSAPELEGNQPQHF.

The chain has TRBV6-5 and TRBJ2-2; D gene ambiguous. CDR1 MNHEY and CDR2 SVGAGI come from the germline V gene. The ends were cut back, 8 bases at V and 7 bases at J, with 11 bases in the middle. The CDR3 runs 12 residues. This CDR3 reads CASSTVHGELFF. In DNA form, the CDR3 reads TGTGCCAGCTCAACTGTTCACGGGGAGCTGTTTTTT.

This clonotype was seen only once. The chain has TRBV6-5 and TRBJ1-4; D not certain. From germline, CDR1 is MNHEY and CDR2 SVGAGI. The CDR3 contains 14 residues. With 8 bases removed from V and 4 bases from J, the gap between germline ends came to 14 bases. CDR3 nucleotide sequence: TGTGCCAGCGGCCTGCGGCGGGGTAATGAAAAACTGTTTTTT. As protein: CASGLRRGNEKLFF.

The V gene is TRBV5-1, the J gene TRBJ2-1; D ambiguous. Germline-derived CDR1 and CDR2 are SGHRS and YFSETQ. This CDR3 is built from 12 residues. The V gene lost 3 bases and the J gene lost 11 bases, with 12 bases spanning the gap. The CDR3 DNA is TGCGCCAGCAGCTCTCCCTTTAGCCAGCAGTTCTTC. It specifies CASSSPFSQQFF.

The genes are TRBV5-6 and TRBJ2-5; D is possibly TRBD2 (6 bases). The CDR3 has 13 amino acids. Per germline, CDR1 SGHDT and CDR2 YYEEEE. V was trimmed by 0 bases and J by 7 bases, leaving 10 bases between them. The CDR3 protein is CASSLERVWTQYF. DNA of the CDR3: TGTGCCAGCAGCTTGGAGCGGGTTTGGACCCAGTACTTC.

This chain's CDR3 is CATSRLQGGKHNEQFF. CDR3 DNA sequence: TGTGCCACCAGCAGGTTACAGGGGGGAAAACACAATGAGCAGTTCTTC. This sequence joins TRBV15 and TRBJ2-1, with TRBD1 matching over 8 bases. Per the germline V gene, CDR1 is LNHNV and CDR2 is YYDKDF (reference sequence). The CDR3 is 16 residues long. With 3 bases clipped from V and 5 bases from J, the junction kept 9 bases outside the gene matches.

This clonotype was observed a single time. One end of the junction does not line up with germline, which may come from a read error. The chain carries TRBV5-1 and TRBJ2-3; D is perhaps TRBD1 (5 bases). In germline, CDR1 is SGHRS, CDR2 YFSETQ. This CDR3 has 14 amino acids. CDR3: CASSLNSYTGTQYF. The CDR3 bases are TGCGCCAGCAGCTTGAACTCCTACACAGGTACGCAGTATTTT.

This clonotype showed up just once. The genes are TRBV2 and TRBJ2-5; no reliable D call. Germline CDR1 and CDR2: SNHLY and FYNNEI. The CDR3 totals 14 residues. Deletions cut 6 bases from V and 2 bases from J, with 13 bases between. Written as DNA, the CDR3 is TGTGCCAGCAGCCCCGAGGACCCACAAGAGACCCAGTACTTC. The encoded protein is CASSPEDPQETQYF.